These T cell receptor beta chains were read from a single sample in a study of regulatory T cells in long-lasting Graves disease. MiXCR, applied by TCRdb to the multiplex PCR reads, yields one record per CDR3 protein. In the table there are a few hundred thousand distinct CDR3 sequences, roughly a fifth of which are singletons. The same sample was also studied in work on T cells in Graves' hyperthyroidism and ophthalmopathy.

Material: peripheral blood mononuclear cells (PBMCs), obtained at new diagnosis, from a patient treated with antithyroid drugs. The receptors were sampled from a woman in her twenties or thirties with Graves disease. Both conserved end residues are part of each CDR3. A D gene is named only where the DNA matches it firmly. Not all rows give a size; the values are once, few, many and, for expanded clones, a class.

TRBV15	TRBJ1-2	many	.	CATHTWGGYGYTF	TGTGCCACCCACACCTGGGGAGGATATGGCTACACCTTC
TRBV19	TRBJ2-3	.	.	CASSIGWGEYTQYF	TGTGCCAGTAGTATTGGTTGGGGGGAATATACGCAGTATTTT
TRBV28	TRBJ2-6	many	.	CASRRGQLLSGANVLTF	TGTGCCAGCCGAAGAGGACAGTTACTCTCTGGGGCCAACGTCCTGACTTTC
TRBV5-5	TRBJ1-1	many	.	CASSFIMGNTEAFF	TGTGCCAGCAGCTTTATCATGGGGAACACTGAAGCTTTCTTT
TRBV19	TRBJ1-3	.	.	CASSSGMPGNTIYF	TGTGCCAGTAGTTCCGGGATGCCTGGAAACACCATATATTTT
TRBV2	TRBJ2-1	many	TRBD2	CASRAWFGRRYNEQFF	TGTGCCAGCAGGGCCTGGTTCGGGAGGCGATACAATGAGCAGTTCTTC
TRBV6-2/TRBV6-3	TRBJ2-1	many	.	CASSEDYEGTEQFF	TGTGCCAGCAGTGAGGACTACGAGGGGACTGAGCAGTTCTTC
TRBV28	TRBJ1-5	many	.	CASRSDVKPQHF	TGTGCCAGCAGATCCGATGTTAAGCCCCAGCATTTT
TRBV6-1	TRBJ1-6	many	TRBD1	CASRQGAVTNSPLHF	TGTGCCAGCAGACAGGGGGCCGTAACCAATTCACCCCTCCACTTT
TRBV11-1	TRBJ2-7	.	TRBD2	CASTGGLAGAYEQYF	TGTGCCAGCACCGGGGGGCTAGCGGGGGCCTACGAGCAGTACTTC
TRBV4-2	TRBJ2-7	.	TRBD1	CASSQERNTGVWSYEQYF	TGTGCCAGCAGCCAAGAACGGAATACAGGGGTTTGGAGCTACGAGCAGTACTTC
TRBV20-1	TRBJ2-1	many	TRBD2	CSARDEREGVNEQFF	TGCAGTGCTAGAGATGAGCGGGAGGGAGTGAATGAGCAGTTCTTC